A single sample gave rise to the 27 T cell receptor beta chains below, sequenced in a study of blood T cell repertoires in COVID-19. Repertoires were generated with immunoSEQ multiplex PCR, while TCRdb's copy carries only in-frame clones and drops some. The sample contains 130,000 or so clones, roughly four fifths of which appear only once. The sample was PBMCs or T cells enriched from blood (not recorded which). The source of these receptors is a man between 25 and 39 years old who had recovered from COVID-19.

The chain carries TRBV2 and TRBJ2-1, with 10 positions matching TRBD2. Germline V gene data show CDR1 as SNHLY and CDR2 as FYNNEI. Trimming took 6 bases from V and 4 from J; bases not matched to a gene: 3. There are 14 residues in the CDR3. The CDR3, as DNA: TGTGCCAGCAGGGGACTAGCGACTTACAATGAGCAGTTCTTC. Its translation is CASRGLATYNEQFF.

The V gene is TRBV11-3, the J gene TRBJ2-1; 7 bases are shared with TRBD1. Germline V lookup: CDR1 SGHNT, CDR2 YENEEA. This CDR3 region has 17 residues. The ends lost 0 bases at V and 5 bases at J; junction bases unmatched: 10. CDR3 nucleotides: TGTGCCAGCAGCTTAGATCCGCCGGGACAGTCTAACAATGAGCAGTTCTTC. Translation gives CASSLDPPGQSNNEQFF.

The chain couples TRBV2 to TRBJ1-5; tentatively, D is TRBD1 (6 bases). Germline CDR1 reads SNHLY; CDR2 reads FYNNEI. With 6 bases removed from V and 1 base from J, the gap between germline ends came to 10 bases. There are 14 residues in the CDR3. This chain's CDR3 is CASRGGLSNQPQHF. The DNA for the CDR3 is TGTGCCAGCAGAGGGGGTCTGAGCAATCAGCCCCAGCATTTT.

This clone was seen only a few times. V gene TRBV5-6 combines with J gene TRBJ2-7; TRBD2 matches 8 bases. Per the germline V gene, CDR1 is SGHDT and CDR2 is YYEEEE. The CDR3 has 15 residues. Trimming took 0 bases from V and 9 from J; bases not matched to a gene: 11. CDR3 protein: CASSLGGVAGPSQYF. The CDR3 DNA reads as TGTGCCAGCAGCTTGGGCGGAGTAGCGGGGCCTTCGCAGTACTTC.

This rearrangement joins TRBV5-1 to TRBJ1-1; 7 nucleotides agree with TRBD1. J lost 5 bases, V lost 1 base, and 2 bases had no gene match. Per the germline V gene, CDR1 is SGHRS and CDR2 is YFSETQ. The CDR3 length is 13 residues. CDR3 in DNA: TGCGCCAGCAGCTTGTTCAGGGGGACTGAAGCTTTCTTT. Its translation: CASSLFRGTEAFF.

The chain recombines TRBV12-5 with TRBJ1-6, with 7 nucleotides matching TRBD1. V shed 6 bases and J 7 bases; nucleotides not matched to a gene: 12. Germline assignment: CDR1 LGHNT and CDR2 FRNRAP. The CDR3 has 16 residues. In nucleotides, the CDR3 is TGTGCTAGTGGCCCCGAACGGCCACAGGGGAATTCACCCCTCCACTTT. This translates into CASGPERPQGNSPLHF.

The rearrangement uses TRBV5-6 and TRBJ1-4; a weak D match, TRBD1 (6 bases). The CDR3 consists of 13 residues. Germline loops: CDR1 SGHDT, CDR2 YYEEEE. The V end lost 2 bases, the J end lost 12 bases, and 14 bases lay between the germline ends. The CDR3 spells CASSLGRGIELFF. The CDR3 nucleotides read TGTGCCAGCAGCTTAGGTAGGGGGATCGAACTGTTTTTT. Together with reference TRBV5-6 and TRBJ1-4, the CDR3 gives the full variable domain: DAGVTQSPTHLIKTRGQQVTLRCSPKSGHDTVSWYQQALGQGPQFIFQYYEEEERQRGNFPDRFSGHQFPNYSSELNVNALLLGDSALYLCASSLGRGIELFFGSGTQLSVL.

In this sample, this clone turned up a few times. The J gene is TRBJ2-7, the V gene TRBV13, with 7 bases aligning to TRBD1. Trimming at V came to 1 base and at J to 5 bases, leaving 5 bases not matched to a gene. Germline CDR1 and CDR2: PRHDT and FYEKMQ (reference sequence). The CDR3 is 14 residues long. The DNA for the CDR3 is TGTGCCAGCAGCTTAGAGGACAGGAGCGACGAGCAGTACTTC. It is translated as CASSLEDRSDEQYF.

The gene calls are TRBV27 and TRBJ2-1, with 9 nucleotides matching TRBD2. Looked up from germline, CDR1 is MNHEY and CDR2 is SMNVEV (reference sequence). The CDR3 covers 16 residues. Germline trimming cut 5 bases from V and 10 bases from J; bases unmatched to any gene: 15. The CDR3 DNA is TGTGCCAGCAGTCAACCTTTAGCGGGGGCTCTACGCGAGCAGTTCTTC. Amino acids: CASSQPLAGALREQFF.

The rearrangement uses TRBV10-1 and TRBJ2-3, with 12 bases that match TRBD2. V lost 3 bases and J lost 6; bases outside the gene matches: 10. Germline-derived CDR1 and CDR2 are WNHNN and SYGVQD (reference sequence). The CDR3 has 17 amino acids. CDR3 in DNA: TGCGCCAGCAGTGACGGATCTAGCGGGAGGGCTGGCGATACGCAGTATTTT. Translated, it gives CASSDGSSGRAGDTQYF.

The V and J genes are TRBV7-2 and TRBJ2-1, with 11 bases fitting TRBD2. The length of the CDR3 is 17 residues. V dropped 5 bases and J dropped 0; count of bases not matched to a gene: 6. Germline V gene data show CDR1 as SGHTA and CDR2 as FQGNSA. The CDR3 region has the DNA TGTGCCAGCAGCATCACTAGCGGGGGAAGCTCCTACAATGAGCAGTTCTTC. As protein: CASSITSGGSSYNEQFF.

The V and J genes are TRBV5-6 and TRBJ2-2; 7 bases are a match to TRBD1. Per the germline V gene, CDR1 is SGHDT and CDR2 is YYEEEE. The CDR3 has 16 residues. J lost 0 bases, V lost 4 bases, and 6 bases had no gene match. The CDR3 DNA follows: TGTGCCAGCAGCAAGGGACAGAGCGCGAACACCGGGGAGCTGTTTTTT. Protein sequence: CASSKGQSANTGELFF.

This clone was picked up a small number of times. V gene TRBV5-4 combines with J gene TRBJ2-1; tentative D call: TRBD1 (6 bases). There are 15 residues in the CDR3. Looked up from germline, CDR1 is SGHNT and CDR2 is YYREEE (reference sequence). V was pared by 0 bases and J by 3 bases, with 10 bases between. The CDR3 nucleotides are TGTGCCAGCAGCTTGGCCGGGACACTCTACAATGAGCAGTTCTTC. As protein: CASSLAGTLYNEQFF.

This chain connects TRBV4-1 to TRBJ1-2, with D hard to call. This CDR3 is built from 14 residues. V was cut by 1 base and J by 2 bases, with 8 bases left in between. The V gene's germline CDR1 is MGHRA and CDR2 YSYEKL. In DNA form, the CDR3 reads TGCGCCAGCAGCCAAGTGGGCGAAAACTATGGCTACACCTTC. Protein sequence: CASSQVGENYGYTF.

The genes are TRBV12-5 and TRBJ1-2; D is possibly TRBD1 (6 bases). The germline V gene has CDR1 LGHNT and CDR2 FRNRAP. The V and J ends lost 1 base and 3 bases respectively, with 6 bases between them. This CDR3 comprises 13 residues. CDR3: CASGLGTDYGYTF. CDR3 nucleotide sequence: TGTGCTAGTGGTTTGGGGACAGACTATGGCTACACCTTC.

Here the CDR3 reads CASSSNRGYEQYF. The CDR3 coding sequence is TGTGCCAGCAGTAGCAACAGGGGCTACGAGCAGTACTTC. V and J are TRBV27 and TRBJ2-7; TRBD1 aligns across 7 bases. The junction had 4 bases not matched to a gene; V was cut back by 5 bases and J by 3 bases. The CDR3 length is 13 residues. Germline V gene sequence: CDR1 MNHEY, CDR2 SMNVEV (reference sequence).

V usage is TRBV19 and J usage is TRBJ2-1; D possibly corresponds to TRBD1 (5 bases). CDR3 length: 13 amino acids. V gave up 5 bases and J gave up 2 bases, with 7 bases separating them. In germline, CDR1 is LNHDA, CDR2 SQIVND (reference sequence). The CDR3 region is CASSETAYNEQFF. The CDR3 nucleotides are TGTGCCAGTAGTGAGACAGCCTACAATGAGCAGTTCTTC.

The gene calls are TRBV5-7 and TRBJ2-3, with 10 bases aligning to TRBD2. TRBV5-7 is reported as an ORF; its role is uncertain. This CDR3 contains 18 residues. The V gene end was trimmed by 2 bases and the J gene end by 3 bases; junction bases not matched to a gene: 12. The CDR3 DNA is TGTGCCAGCAGCTTTCCTCATCAGCCGGGACTAGCGACAGATACGCAGTATTTT. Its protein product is CASSFPHQPGLATDTQYF.

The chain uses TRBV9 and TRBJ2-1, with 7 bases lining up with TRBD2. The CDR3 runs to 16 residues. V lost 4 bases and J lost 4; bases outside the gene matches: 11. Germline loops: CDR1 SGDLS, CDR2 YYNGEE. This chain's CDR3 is CASSLTGTITYNEQFF. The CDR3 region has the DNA TGTGCCAGCAGCCTTACCGGGACTATAACTTACAATGAGCAGTTCTTC.

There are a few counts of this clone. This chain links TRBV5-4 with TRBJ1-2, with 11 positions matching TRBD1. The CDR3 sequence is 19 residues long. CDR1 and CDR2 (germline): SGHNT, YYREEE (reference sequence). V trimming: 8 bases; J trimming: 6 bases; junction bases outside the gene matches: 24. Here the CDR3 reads CASPPPTAAGQGDRDGYTF. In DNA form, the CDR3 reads TGTGCCAGTCCACCCCCCACCGCAGCGGGACAGGGGGATCGCGATGGCTACACCTTC.

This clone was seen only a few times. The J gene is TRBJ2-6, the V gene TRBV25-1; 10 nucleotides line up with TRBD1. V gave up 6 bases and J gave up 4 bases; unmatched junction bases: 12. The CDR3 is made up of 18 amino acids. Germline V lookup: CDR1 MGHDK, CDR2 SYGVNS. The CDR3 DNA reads TGTGCCAGCAGAAGAGAGGGGACAGGGGATTCCGGGGCCAACGTCCTGACTTTC. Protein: CASRREGTGDSGANVLTF.

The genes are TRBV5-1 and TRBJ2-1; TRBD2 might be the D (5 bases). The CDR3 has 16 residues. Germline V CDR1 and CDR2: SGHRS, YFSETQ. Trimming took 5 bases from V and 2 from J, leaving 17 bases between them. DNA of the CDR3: TGCGCCAGCAGTTCCGGACTTACCGGGCCCTACAATGAGCAGTTCTTC. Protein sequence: CASSSGLTGPYNEQFF.

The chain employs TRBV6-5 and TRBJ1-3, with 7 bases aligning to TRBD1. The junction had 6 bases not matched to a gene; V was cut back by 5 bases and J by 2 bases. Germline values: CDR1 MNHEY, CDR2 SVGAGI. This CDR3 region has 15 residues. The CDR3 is CASSRDRVTGNTIYF. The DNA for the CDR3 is TGTGCCAGCAGTCGGGACAGAGTAACTGGAAACACCATATATTTT.

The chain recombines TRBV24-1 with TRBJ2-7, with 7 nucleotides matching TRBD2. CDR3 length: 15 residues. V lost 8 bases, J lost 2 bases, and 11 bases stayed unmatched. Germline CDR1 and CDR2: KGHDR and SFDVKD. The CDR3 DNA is TGTGCCACCATGGGGTCCCTAGCGGAGACCTACGAGCAGTACTTC. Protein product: CATMGSLAETYEQYF.

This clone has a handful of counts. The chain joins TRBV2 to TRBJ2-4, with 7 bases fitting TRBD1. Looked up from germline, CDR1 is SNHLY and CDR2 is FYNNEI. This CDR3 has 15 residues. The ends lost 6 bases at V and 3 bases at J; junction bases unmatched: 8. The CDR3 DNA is TGTGCCAGCAGGGCACCGGGACAGTTCAAAAACATTCAGTACTTC. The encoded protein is CASRAPGQFKNIQYF.

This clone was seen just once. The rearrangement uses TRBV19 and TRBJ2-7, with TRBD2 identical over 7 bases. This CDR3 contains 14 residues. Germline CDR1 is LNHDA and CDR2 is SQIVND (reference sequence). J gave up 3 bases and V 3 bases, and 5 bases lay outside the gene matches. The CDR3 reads CASSMGGFGYEQYF. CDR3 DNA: TGTGCCAGTAGTATGGGGGGGTTCGGCTACGAGCAGTACTTC.

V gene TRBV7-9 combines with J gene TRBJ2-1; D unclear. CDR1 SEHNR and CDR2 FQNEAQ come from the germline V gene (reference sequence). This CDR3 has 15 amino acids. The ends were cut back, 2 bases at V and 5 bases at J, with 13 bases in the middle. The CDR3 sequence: CASSLRPDTDNEQFF. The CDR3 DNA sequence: TGTGCCAGCAGCTTAAGGCCAGACACCGACAATGAGCAGTTCTTC.